This T cell receptor (beta chain) stems from a study of shared clonotypes between healthy human individuals. The wider study: The plates for each donor numbered three CD4 naive, three CD4 memory, two CD8 naive and one CD8 memory.

Among the donors, all were Caucasian adults who lived in Nashville, Tennessee. Unmatched junction bases numbered 13, after V lost 6 bases and J lost 4 bases. In germline, CDR1 is SGHRS, CDR2 YFSETQ. The CDR3 is made up of 17 amino acids. In the authors' workflow: Filtering of immunoSEQ junctional sequences could not match full-length read filtering. Clones were sequenced by immunoSEQ multiplex PCR, and TCRdb holds only the in-frame ones, with some missing. V and J calls and clone size are as listed in that table; D and trimming were resolved from the DNA. The top ten clones hold about 0.42% of a sample with about 1.5 million clones, around 98% of them seen once.

Sample: naive CD4+ T cells sorted from blood. Subset given: CD45RA+ positively selected. The rearrangement links TRBV5-1 to TRBJ2-3; 11 bases agree with TRBD2. The TCR originated in a man under 40 in good health. The CDR3 protein is CASTLFSTSGKADTQYF. The DNA for the CDR3 is TGCGCCAGCACCCTATTTTCGACTAGCGGGAAGGCAGATACGCAGTATTTT.